This T cell receptor (beta chain) was profiled in a study of shared clonotypes between healthy human individuals. This clone was seen a single time. Each donor was a Caucasian adult residing in Nashville, Tennessee. The assay was carried out at the deep level. As processed by the authors: As immunoSEQ supplied junction-only sequences (without quality scores), filtering differed. This table comes from immunoSEQ multiplex PCR, and its TCRdb copy is limited to in-frame clones, with some not included. The V and J calls and clone size come from that table; D and trimming were worked out from the DNA. The sample consists of hundreds of thousands of clones, approximately 77% of them appearing once. V was shortened by 4 bases and J by 0 bases, with 13 bases between the two germline ends. Germline values: CDR1 SGHNT, CDR2 YYREEE (reference sequence). CDR3 length equals 15 residues.

J is TRBJ1-1 and V is TRBV5-4; D not resolved. This TCR was sampled from a woman aged 40 to 49 in good health. Some clones in this sample may be carry-over from other donors' samples. Source material: PBMCs. The CDR3, as DNA: TGTGCCAGCAGCCCGGACGCGGATATGAACACTGAAGCTTTCTTT. It codes for CASSPDADMNTEAFF.